The T cell receptor beta chain under discussion was sequenced for a study of vaccination effects on CD4 cells after COVID-19. Looking at the study overall: Participants received two doses of either the BNT162b2 or mRNA-1273 vaccine. A couple of convalescent pre-vaccine samples were taken 142 and 148 days post-diagnosis.

Antigen-specific CD4+ T cells were expanded (with viral peptide pools) by the ViraFEST assay ahead of sequencing. Scientists isolated CD4+ T cells after a roughly ten-day culture period ended. The person had PCR-confirmed SARS-CoV-2 infection between March and December 2020. CDR3 size: 15 residues. Germline V CDR1 and CDR2: MNHEY, SVGEGT. V lost 7 bases to trimming and J lost 3 bases; unmatched junction nucleotides: 7. Measured with immunoSEQ multiplex PCR; TCRdb has only the in-frame clones, and not every one. The sample records 20,000 to 25,000 clones, around 72% being singletons. As concerns this clone: Its antigen is as yet unknown.

Here the sequenced sample was CD4+ T cells from PBMCs cultured with a peptide pool, taken before COVID-19 vaccination. The gene calls are TRBV6-2 or TRBV6-3 and TRBJ2-1, with TRBD2 identical over 9 bases. The clonotype comes from a human donor who had a prior SARS-CoV-2 infection. This chain's CDR3 is CASTPGTSYYNEQFF. The CDR3 DNA follows: TGTGCCAGCACCCCCGGGACTAGCTACTACAATGAGCAGTTCTTC.